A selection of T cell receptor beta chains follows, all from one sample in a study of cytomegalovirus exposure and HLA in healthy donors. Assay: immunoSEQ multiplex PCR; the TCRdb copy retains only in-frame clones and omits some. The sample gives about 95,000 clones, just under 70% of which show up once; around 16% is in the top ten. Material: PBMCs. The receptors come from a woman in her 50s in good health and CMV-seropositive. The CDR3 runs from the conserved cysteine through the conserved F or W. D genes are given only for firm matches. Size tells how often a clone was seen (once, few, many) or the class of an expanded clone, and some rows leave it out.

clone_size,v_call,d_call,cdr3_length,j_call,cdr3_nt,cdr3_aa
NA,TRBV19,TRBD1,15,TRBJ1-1,TGTGCCAGTAGCGACGCAATCGGGACAGGGTATTCGGCTTTCTTT,CASSDAIGTGYSAFF
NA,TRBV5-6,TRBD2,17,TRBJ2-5,TGTGCCAGCAGCTTGTTTTTCGGGGGAGGGGAGCAAGAGACCCAGTACTTC,CASSLFFGGGEQETQYF
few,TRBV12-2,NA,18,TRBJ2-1,TGTGCAAGTCGCTTAGGCAGGGGGGTAGCGGGAGTCATAACTGAGCAGTTCTTC,CASRLGRGVAGVITEQFF
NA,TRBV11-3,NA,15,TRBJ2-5,TGTGCCAGCAGCTTAGAGACTAGTTCAAAAGAGACCCAGTACTTC,CASSLETSSKETQYF
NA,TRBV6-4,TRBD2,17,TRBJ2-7,TGTGCCAGCAGTGACTCGAATGTGCGGGAGGCACCTTACGAGCAGTACTTC,CASSDSNVREAPYEQYF
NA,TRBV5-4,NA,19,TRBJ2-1,TGTGCCAGCAGCGAGGACACCCTCCTGCCCTATGCCGGTTACAATGAGCAGTTCTTC,CASSEDTLLPYAGYNEQFF
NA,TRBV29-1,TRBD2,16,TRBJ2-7,TGCAGCGTTGCCCCCTGGACTAGCGGGAACACCTACGAGCAGTACTTC,CSVAPWTSGNTYEQYF
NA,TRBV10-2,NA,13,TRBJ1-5,TGCGCCAGCACGGGCAGGGCTAATCAGCCCCAGCATTTT,CASTGRANQPQHF
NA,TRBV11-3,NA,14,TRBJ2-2,TGTGCCAGCAGCAAATCCAGGGGCACCGGGGAGCTGTTTTTT,CASSKSRGTGELFF
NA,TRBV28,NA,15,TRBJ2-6,TGTGCCAGCAGTTCCCGACACTCTGGGGCCAACGTCCTGACTTTC,CASSSRHSGANVLTF
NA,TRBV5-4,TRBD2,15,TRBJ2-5,TGTGCCAGCAGCCCAGCGGGAGGGCCGGGGGAGACCCAGTACTTC,CASSPAGGPGETQYF
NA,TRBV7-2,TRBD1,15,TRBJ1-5,TGTGCCAGCAGCTCACCGGGACAGGGCTTTAGGCCCCAGCATTTT,CASSSPGQGFRPQHF
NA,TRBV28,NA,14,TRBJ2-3,TGTGCCAGCAGTTTAGGTAGGAGGGCAGATACGCAGTATTTT,CASSLGRRADTQYF
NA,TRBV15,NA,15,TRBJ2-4,TGTGCCACCAGCAACGTGGGAGAGGCCAAAAACATTCAGTACTTC,CATSNVGEAKNIQYF
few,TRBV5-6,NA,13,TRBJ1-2,TGTGCCAGCAGGGGGGCCCACGCTGGTGGCTACACCTTC,CASRGAHAGGYTF
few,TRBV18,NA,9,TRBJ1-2,TGTGCCAGCTCACCGGCGGCGTGGTTC,CASSPAAWF
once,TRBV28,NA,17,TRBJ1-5,TGTGCCAGCAGTTTCCTCGGACAGCCTTATAGCAATCAGCCCCAGCATTTT,CASSFLGQPYSNQPQHF
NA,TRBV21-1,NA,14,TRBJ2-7,TGTGCCAGCAGGGAGGCCCCCGACCACACCGAGCAGTACTTC,CASREAPDHTEQYF
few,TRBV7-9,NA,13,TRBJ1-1,TGTGCCAGCAGCTCAACACAGAACACTGAAGCTTTCTTT,CASSSTQNTEAFF
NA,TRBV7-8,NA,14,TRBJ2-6,TGTGCCAGCAGCTTATCTTCCGGGGCCAACGTCCTGACTTTC,CASSLSSGANVLTF
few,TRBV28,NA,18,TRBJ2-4,TGTGCCAGCAGTTATCTCCGCTTCGAAGGAGGAGCCAAAAACATTCAGTACTTC,CASSYLRFEGGAKNIQYF
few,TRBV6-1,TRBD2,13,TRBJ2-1,TGTGCCAGCACCAGCGGGAGCTACAATGAGCAGTTCTTC,CASTSGSYNEQFF
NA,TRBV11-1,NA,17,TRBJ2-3,TGTGCCAGCAGCTCTGGGAGGACTTCATTTTTGACAGATACGCAGTATTTT,CASSSGRTSFLTDTQYF
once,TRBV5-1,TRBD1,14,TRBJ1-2,TGCGCCAGCAGCTTGGGGGACAGAGCTTATGGCTACACCTTC,CASSLGDRAYGYTF
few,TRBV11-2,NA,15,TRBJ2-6,TGTGCCAGCAGCTTAAGGGGATCTGGGGCCAACGTCCTGACTTTC,CASSLRGSGANVLTF
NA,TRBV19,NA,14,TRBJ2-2,TGTGCCAGTAGTATAGTAGGAGGGACCGGGGAGCTGTTTTTT,CASSIVGGTGELFF
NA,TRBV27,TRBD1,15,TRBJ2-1,TGTGCCAGCAGTCAACCGGGACAGGGGAGGAATGAGCAGTTCTTC,CASSQPGQGRNEQFF
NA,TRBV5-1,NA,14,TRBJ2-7,TGCGCCAGCAGCCCGGTTGTGTCTACCCACGAGCAGTACTTC,CASSPVVSTHEQYF
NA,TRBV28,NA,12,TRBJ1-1,TGTGCCTGTATAGGGGGTTTGACTGAAGCTTTCTTT,CACIGGLTEAFF
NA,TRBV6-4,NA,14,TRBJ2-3,TGTGCCAGCAGTGCCGGGATTGACACAGATACGCAGTATTTT,CASSAGIDTDTQYF
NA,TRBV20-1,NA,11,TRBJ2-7,TGCAGTGCTAGGAACAGTTACGAGCAGTACTTC,CSARNSYEQYF
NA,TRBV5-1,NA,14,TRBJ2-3,TGCGCCAGCAGCTTGGGAGCCCTCACAGATACGCAGTATTTT,CASSLGALTDTQYF
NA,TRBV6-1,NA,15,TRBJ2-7,TGTGCCAGCAGTGAAGCTATGACAGACTCCTACGAGCAGTACTTC,CASSEAMTDSYEQYF
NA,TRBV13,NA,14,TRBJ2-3,TGTGCCAGCAGCTTAGCGGCGGTTCCAGATACGCAGTATTTT,CASSLAAVPDTQYF
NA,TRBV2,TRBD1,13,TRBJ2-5,TGTGCCAGCATGAGGGGGACAGGGGAGACCCAGTACTTC,CASMRGTGETQYF
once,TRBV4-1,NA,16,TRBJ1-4,TGCGCCAGCAGCCAAGGGGAGGTTGCAACTAATGAAAAACTGTTTTTT,CASSQGEVATNEKLFF
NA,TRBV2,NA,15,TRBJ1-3,TGTGCCAGCACCCCCGGCAGGCTGAGCGGAAACACCATATATTTT,CASTPGRLSGNTIYF
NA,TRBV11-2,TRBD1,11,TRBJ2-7,TGTGCCAGCAGCTCAGGGGGCGAGCAGTACTTC,CASSSGGEQYF
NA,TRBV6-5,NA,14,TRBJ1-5,TGTGCCAGCAGTTTAGACAGCTACAATCAGCCCCAGCATTTT,CASSLDSYNQPQHF
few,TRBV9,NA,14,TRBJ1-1,TGTGCCAGCAGCGTAGGGGCAGCGGCCACTGAAGCTTTCTTT,CASSVGAAATEAFF